This T cell receptor (beta chain) is drawn from a study of shared clonotypes between healthy human individuals. The data were produced by immunoSEQ multiplex PCR, yet TCRdb's version contains in-frame clones alone and is incomplete. The profile covers roughly 2.1 million clones, with roughly 91% appearing a single time and under 2% taken by the ten largest. Terminally differentiated effector memory CD45RA+ cells were left out of the naive CD8 fraction, which was CD45RO-negative and positively selected for CCR7. The sequence was collected from a man younger than 30 in good health. Some clones in this sample may be carry-over from other donors' samples. Sequencing was done on a sample of naive CD8+ T cells from PBMCs.

As DNA, the CDR3 is TGTGCCAGCAGCTTAGGGGCGGCGGGAGGGGTCTACAATGAGCAGTTCTTC. Amino acid sequence: CASSLGAAGGVYNEQFF. The rearrangement joins TRBV11-2 to TRBJ2-1, with TRBD2 identical over 9 bases. CDR1 SGHAT and CDR2 FQNNGV come from the germline V gene. The V segment lost 1 base and the J segment 3 bases; nucleotides outside the gene matches: 7. The CDR3 sequence is 17 residues long.